This TCR beta chain was captured in a study of cytomegalovirus exposure and HLA in healthy donors. This clone was observed a handful of times. Primers: 60 Vbeta forward and 13 Jbeta reverse. Clones were sequenced by immunoSEQ multiplex PCR, and TCRdb holds only the in-frame ones, with some missing. Of about 140,000 clones listed, 60% to 85% were seen once; the top ten hold under 1.5%. The TCR sequence derives from a male donor in good health and CMV-seropositive. The sample consisted of PBMCs.

The CDR3 bases are TGTGCCAGCAGCCCCGTTATCCCGAACACCGGGGAGCTGTTTTTT. This encodes CASSPVIPNTGELFF. The gene calls are TRBV14 and TRBJ2-2; no clear D. V gave up 4 bases and J gave up 0 bases, with 9 bases separating them. CDR3 length: 15 residues. Looked up from germline, CDR1 is SGHDN and CDR2 is FVKESK. Full variable domain (remainder filled in from reference TRBV14 and TRBJ2-2): EAGVTQFPSHSVIEKGQTVTLRCDPISGHDNLYWYRRVMGKEIKFLLHFVKESKQDESGMPNNRFLAERTGGTYSTLKVQPAELEDSGVYFCASSPVIPNTGELFFGEGSRLTVL.